The 17 T cell receptor beta chains below all came from one sample that was sequenced in a study of shared clonotypes between healthy human individuals. Sequenced by immunoSEQ multiplex PCR; TCRdb stores in-frame clones only, minus some. In the table there are approximately 1,500,000 clones, roughly 95% of which are singletons. Sequenced: naive CD4+ T cells sorted from blood. Specified subset: CD45RA+ positively selected. The source of these receptors is a man aged 25 to 40 in good health.

The gene calls are TRBV7-9 and TRBJ2-2, with a possible D match to TRBD1 (5 bases). The CDR3 sequence is 18 residues long. V lost 3 bases and J lost 0, with 17 bases in between. Germline CDR1 reads SEHNR; CDR2 reads FQNEAQ (reference sequence). The CDR3 DNA reads as TGTGCCAGCAGCTTTATCGTCAGTGGGGCCGCGAACACCGGGGAGCTGTTTTTT. It yields the protein CASSFIVSGAANTGELFF.

This clone was recorded once. J is TRBJ2-7 and V is TRBV11-2, with TRBD1 identical over 8 bases. The trim removed 4 bases at V and 0 bases at J, leaving 8 bases unmatched. Germline values: CDR1 SGHAT, CDR2 FQNNGV. This CDR3 has 16 amino acids. The CDR3 is CASSSRTGSFSYEQYF. CDR3 nucleotides: TGTGCCAGCAGCTCCCGGACAGGGAGTTTCTCCTACGAGCAGTACTTC.

The rearrangement links TRBV2 to TRBJ2-2; perhaps TRBD2 as D (5 bases). Germline CDR1 is SNHLY and CDR2 is FYNNEI. The CDR3 loop spans 14 amino acids. V lost 2 bases to trimming and J lost 6 bases, with 10 bases between them. The CDR3 bases are TGTGCCAGCAGTGAAACCCGGGAAGCCGGGGAGCTGTTTTTT. It codes for CASSETREAGELFF.

The rearrangement links TRBV5-4 to TRBJ2-1; 10 bases are shared with TRBD2. This CDR3 has 14 residues. CDR1 and CDR2 (germline): SGHNT, YYREEE (reference sequence). V dropped 3 bases and J dropped 12; count of bases not matched to a gene: 9. CDR3 DNA: TGTGCCAGCAGCTCCCAGCGGGAGGGCCTAAGGCAGTTCTTC. This encodes CASSSQREGLRQFF.

In regard to this clone: This sample also contains other DNA sequences that code for the same CDR3. The chain carries TRBV6-6 and TRBJ1-3; maybe TRBD1 (5 bases). The CDR3 is 16 residues long. Germline-derived CDR1 and CDR2 are MNHNY and SVGAGI (reference sequence). The V end was cut by 0 bases, the J end by 0 bases, with 9 bases between. The CDR3 reads CASSYSGRGSGNTIYF. The CDR3, as DNA: TGTGCCAGCAGTTACTCGGGACGGGGCTCTGGAAACACCATATATTTT.

The J gene is TRBJ2-7, the V gene TRBV28, with D perhaps being TRBD1 or TRBD2 (5 bases each). Germline V gene sequence: CDR1 MDHEN, CDR2 SYDVKM. This CDR3 has 13 residues. V lost 1 base and J 6 bases, leaving 10 bases between the germline ends. In nucleotides, the CDR3 is TGTGCCAGCAGTTTATTGGGGGATGGCGAGCAGTACTTC. Its protein is CASSLLGDGEQYF.

V is TRBV21-1 and J is TRBJ2-3; whether TRBD2, the table's D call, matches the DNA was not checked. TRBV21-1 is classified as a pseudogene. The CDR3 has 15 residues. In DNA form, the CDR3 reads TGTGCCAGCAGCAAGCACTGCACCCCCAAAGATACGCAGTATTTT. It is translated as CASSKHCTPKDTQYF.

The rearrangement joins TRBV7-2 to TRBJ2-1; D is perhaps TRBD2 (5 bases). Germline CDR1 reads SGHTA; CDR2 reads FQGNSA. The CDR3 runs 12 residues. The V and J ends lost 7 bases and 9 bases respectively, with 13 bases between them. Here the CDR3 reads CASKLMGSEQFF. The CDR3 DNA reads as TGTGCCAGCAAGCTCATGGGGAGTGAGCAGTTCTTC.

DNA of the CDR3: TGTGCCAGCTCACCTTGGGTATATACTGAAGCTTTCTTT. Amino acid sequence: CASSPWVYTEAFF. The rearrangement links TRBV18 to TRBJ1-1; no firm D call. Trimming took 3 bases from V and 5 from J, leaving 10 bases between them. The CDR3 has 13 residues. Germline V gene lookup returns CDR1 KGHSH and CDR2 LQKENI.

The chain links TRBV19 to TRBJ1-5, with D maybe TRBD1 (5 bases). Trimming cost V 5 bases and J 0 bases, with 14 bases left between them. The CDR3 has 16 residues. Germline V gene sequence: CDR1 LNHDA, CDR2 SQIVND (reference sequence). Here the CDR3 reads CASSSDGRGSNQPQHF. The CDR3 DNA reads TGTGCCAGTAGTTCTGACGGAAGGGGTAGCAATCAGCCCCAGCATTTT.

CDR3 amino acids: CASSQGQGLRPDTQYF. CDR3 nucleotides: TGCGCCAGCAGCCAAGGACAGGGTTTAAGGCCAGATACGCAGTATTTT. J is TRBJ2-3 and V is TRBV4-3; 7 bases map to TRBD1. This CDR3 region has 16 residues. After removal of 1 base from V and 4 bases from J, the junction contained 8 bases not matched to a gene. Per germline, CDR1 LGHNA and CDR2 YSLEER.

CDR3 in amino acids: CASSLPGTGANVLTF. The CDR3 DNA sequence: TGTGCCAGCAGCTTACCAGGGACAGGGGCCAACGTCCTGACTTTC. The V call is TRBV7-2, the J call TRBJ2-6, with D possibly matching TRBD1 (6 bases). This CDR3 has 15 amino acids. Looked up from germline, CDR1 is SGHTA and CDR2 is FQGNSA. Trimming took 2 bases from V and 4 from J, leaving 9 bases between them.

The V gene is TRBV2, the J gene TRBJ2-3; no clear D. Germline CDR1 and CDR2: SNHLY and FYNNEI. The CDR3 totals 14 residues. V lost 2 bases and J 2 bases, leaving 8 bases between the germline ends. In DNA form, the CDR3 reads TGTGCCAGCAGTGAAAACCTAGTCACAGATACGCAGTATTTT. Its translation: CASSENLVTDTQYF.

This clone appeared a single time. This rearrangement joins TRBV28 to TRBJ2-7; perhaps TRBD2 as D (5 bases). The CDR3 totals 14 residues. V was clipped by 2 bases and J by 3 bases, with 11 bases between them. Looked up from germline, CDR1 is MDHEN and CDR2 is SYDVKM. CDR3 loop: CASSLDYGSYEQYF. CDR3 sequence (DNA): TGTGCCAGCAGTTTAGACTACGGCAGCTACGAGCAGTACTTC.

The V and J genes are TRBV5-1 and TRBJ2-3; D not resolved. The CDR3 consists of 16 residues. The germline V gene has CDR1 SGHRS and CDR2 YFSETQ. V was clipped by 4 bases and J by 6 bases, with 21 bases between them. The CDR3: CASSLPELLGSDTQYF. The CDR3 bases are TGCGCCAGCAGCCTCCCCGAGCTGTTGGGTTCGGATACGCAGTATTTT. Combining the CDR3 with reference TRBV5-1 and TRBJ2-3 gives the whole variable domain KAGVTQTPRYLIKTRGQQVTLSCSPISGHRSVSWYQQTPGQGLQFLFEYFSETQRNKGNFPGRFSGRQFSNSRSEMNVSTLELGDSALYLCASSLPELLGSDTQYFGPGTRLTVL.

The V and J genes are TRBV6-5 and TRBJ1-2; the D is unclear. The length of the CDR3 is 14 residues. Germline assignment: CDR1 MNHEY and CDR2 SVGAGI. Deletions cut 0 bases from V and 8 bases from J, with 13 bases between. CDR3 region: CASSYSDGRRGYTF. The CDR3 DNA follows: TGTGCCAGCAGTTACTCGGATGGGAGGCGCGGCTACACCTTC.

This chain links TRBV19 with TRBJ2-1, with D possibly being TRBD1 (5 bases). The CDR3 is 13 amino acids. CDR1 is LNHDA, CDR2 SQIVND, per germline (reference sequence). V shed 7 bases and J shed 10 bases, with 17 bases lying between them. The CDR3 region has the DNA TGTGCCAGTACCAAAGACAGTGGCAACGAGCAGTTCTTC. Protein: CASTKDSGNEQFF.